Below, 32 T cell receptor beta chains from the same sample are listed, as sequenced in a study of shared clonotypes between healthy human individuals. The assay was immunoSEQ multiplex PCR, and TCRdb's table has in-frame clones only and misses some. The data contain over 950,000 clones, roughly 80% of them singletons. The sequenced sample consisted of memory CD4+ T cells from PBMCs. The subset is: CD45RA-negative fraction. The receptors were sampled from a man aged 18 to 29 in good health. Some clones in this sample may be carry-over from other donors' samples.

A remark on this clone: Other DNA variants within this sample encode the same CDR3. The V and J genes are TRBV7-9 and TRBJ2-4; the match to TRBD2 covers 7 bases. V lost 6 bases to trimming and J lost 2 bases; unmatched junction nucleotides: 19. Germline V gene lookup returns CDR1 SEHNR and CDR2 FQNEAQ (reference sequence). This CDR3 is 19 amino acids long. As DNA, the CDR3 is TGTGCCAGCAGTTTCCCGCGGGAGAACCTTAGTACCCCCAAAAACATTCAGTACTTC. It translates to CASSFPRENLSTPKNIQYF.

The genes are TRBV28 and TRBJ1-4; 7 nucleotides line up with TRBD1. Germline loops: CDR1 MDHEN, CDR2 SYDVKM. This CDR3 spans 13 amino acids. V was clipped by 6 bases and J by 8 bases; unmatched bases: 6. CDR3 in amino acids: CASRSTGEEKLFF. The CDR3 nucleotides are TGTGCCAGCAGATCAACAGGGGAGGAAAAACTGTTTTTT.

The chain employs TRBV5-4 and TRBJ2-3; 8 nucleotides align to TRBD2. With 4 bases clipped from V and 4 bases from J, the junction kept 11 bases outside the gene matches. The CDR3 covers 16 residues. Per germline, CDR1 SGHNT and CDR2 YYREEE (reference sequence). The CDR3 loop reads CASSPGGAGVADTQYF. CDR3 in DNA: TGTGCCAGCAGCCCCGGGGGGGCGGGAGTCGCAGATACGCAGTATTTT.

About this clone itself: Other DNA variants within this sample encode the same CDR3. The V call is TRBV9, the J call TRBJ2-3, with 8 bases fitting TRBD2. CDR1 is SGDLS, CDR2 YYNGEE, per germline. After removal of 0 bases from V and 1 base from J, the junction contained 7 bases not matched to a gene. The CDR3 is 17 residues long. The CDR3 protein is CASSVGPRAGGTDTQYF. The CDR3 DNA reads TGTGCCAGCAGCGTAGGTCCCCGAGCGGGAGGCACAGATACGCAGTATTTT.

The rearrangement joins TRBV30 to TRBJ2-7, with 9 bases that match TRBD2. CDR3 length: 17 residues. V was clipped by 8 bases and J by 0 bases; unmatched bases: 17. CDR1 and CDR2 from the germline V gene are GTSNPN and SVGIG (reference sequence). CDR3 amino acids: CAGRGSMGGRASYEQYF. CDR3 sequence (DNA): TGTGCCGGAAGGGGGTCGATGGGCGGGAGGGCCTCCTACGAGCAGTACTTC. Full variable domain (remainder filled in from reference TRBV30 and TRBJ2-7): SQTIHQWPATLVQPVGSPLSLECTVEGTSNPNLYWYRQAAGRGLQLLFYSVGIGQISSEVPQNLSASRPQDRQFILSSKKLLLSDSGFYLCAGRGSMGGRASYEQYFGPGTRLTVT.

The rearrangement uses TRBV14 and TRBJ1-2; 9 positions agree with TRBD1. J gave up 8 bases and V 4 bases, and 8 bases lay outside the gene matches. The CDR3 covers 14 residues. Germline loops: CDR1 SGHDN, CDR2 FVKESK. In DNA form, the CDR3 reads TGTGCCAGCAGCCGTACCGGGACAGGGCAAGGCTACACCTTC. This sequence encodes CASSRTGTGQGYTF. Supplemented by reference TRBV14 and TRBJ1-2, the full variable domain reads EAGVTQFPSHSVIEKGQTVTLRCDPISGHDNLYWYRRVMGKEIKFLLHFVKESKQDESGMPNNRFLAERTGGTYSTLKVQPAELEDSGVYFCASSRTGTGQGYTFGSGTRLTVV.

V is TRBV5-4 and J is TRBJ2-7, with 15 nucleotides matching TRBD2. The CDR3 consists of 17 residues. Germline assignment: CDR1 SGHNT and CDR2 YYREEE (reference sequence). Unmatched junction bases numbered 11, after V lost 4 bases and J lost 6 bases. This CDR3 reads CASSGGLAGGGLLEQYF. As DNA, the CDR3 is TGTGCCAGCAGCGGGGGACTAGCGGGAGGCGGGCTCCTCGAGCAGTACTTC.

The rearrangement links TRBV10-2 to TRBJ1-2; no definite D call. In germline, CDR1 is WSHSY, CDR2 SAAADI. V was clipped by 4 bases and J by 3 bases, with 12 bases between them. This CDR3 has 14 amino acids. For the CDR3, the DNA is TGCGCCAGCAGTGCCCGGCGGAGAGACTATGGCTACACCTTC. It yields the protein CASSARRRDYGYTF.

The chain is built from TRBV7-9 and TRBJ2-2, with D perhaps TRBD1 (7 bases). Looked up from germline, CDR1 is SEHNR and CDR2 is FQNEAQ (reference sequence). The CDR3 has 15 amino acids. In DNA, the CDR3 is TGTGCGGAGGGGGCAGGGACATCCCACACCGGGGAGCTGTTTTTT. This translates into CAEGAGTSHTGELFF. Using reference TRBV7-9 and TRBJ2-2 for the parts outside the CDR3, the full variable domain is DTGVSQNPRHKITKRGQNVTFRCDPISEHNRLYWYRQTLGQGPEFLTYFQNEAQLEKSRLLSDRFSAERPKGSFSTLEIQRTEQGDSAMYLCAEGAGTSHTGELFFGEGSRLTVL.

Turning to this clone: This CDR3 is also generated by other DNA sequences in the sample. CDR3 nucleotides: TGCGCCAGCAGCTTGCTTGTGAGCACTGAAGCTTTCTTT. Translating it yields CASSLLVSTEAFF. The rearrangement joins TRBV5-1 to TRBJ1-1; D gene uncertain. V gave up 1 base and J gave up 4 bases, with 8 bases separating them. CDR3 length: 13 residues. CDR1 and CDR2 (germline): SGHRS, YFSETQ.

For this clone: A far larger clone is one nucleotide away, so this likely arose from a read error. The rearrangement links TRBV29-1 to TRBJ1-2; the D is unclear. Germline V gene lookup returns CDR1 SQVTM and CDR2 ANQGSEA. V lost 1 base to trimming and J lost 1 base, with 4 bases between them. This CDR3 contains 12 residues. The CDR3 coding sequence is TGCAGCGTTGAAGTCCATAACTATGGCTACACCTTC. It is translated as CSVEVHNYGYTF. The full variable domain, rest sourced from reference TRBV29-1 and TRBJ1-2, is SAVISQKPSRDICQRGTSLTIQCQVDSQVTMMFWYRQQPGQSLTLIATANQGSEATYESGFVIDKFPISRPNLTFSTLTVSNMSPEDSSIYLCSVEVHNYGYTFGSGTRLTVV.

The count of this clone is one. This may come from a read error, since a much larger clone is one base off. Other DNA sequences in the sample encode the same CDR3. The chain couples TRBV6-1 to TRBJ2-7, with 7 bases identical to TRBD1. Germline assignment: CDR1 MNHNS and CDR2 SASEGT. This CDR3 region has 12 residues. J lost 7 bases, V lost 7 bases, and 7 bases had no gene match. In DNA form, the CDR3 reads TGTGCCAGCACCGACAGGGTTACTGAGCAGTACTTC. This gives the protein CASTDRVTEQYF.

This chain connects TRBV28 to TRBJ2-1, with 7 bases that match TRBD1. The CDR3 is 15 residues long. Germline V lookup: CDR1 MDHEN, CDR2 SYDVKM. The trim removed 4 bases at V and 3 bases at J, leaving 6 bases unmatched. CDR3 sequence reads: CASSSVGDSYNEQFF. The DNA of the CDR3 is TGTGCCAGCAGTTCTGTGGGGGACAGCTACAATGAGCAGTTCTTC.

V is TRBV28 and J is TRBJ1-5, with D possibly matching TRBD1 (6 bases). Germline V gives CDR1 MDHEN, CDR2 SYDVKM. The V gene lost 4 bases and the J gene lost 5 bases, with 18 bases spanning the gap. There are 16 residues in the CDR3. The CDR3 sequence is CASSSTGTEGHQPQHF. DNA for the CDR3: TGTGCCAGCAGTTCGACAGGAACGGAAGGTCATCAGCCCCAGCATTTT.

The CDR3 sequence is CASSVLYDAYEQYF. The CDR3 DNA reads TGTGCCAGCAGCGTCCTTTATGATGCCTACGAGCAGTACTTC. The chain couples TRBV7-2 to TRBJ2-7; the D is unclear. CDR1 and CDR2 (germline): SGHTA, FQGNSA. The CDR3 consists of 14 residues. Trimming stripped 5 bases from V and 2 bases from J, with 13 bases between.

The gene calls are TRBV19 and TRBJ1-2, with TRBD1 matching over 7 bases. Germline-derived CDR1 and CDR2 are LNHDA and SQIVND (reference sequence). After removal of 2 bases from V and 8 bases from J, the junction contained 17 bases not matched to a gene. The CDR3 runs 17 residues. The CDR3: CASSIPRRQGRFGGYTF. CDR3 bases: TGTGCCAGTAGTATACCACGCCGACAGGGAAGATTCGGCGGCTACACCTTC.

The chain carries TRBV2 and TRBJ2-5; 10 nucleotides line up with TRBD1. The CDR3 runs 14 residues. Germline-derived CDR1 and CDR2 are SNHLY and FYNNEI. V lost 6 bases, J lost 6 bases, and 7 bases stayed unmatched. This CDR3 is CASSETGGRKTQYF. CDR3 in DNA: TGTGCCAGCAGCGAGACAGGGGGCAGAAAGACCCAGTACTTC.

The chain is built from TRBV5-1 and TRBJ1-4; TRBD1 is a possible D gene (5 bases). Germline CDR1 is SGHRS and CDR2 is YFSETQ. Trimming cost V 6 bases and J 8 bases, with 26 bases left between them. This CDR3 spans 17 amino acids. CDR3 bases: TGCGCCAGCACCGTGGTAGGGGTCGGAGGGGCGACGGAAAAACTGTTTTTT. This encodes CASTVVGVGGATEKLFF.

Here the CDR3 reads CASSAKTSDYTDTQYF. CDR3 DNA: TGCGCCAGCAGCGCGAAGACCAGCGACTACACAGATACGCAGTATTTT. The chain has TRBV5-1 and TRBJ2-3, with a weak D call TRBD2 (5 bases). The CDR3 is 16 residues long. Germline assignment: CDR1 SGHRS and CDR2 YFSETQ. V lost 4 bases and J lost 2, with 17 bases in between.

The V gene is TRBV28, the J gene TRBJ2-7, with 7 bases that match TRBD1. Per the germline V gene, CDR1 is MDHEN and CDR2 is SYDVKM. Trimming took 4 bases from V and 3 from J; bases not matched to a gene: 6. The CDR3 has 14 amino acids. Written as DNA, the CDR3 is TGTGCCAGCAGTTCACCGGGACAGATCTACGAGCAGTACTTC. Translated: CASSSPGQIYEQYF.

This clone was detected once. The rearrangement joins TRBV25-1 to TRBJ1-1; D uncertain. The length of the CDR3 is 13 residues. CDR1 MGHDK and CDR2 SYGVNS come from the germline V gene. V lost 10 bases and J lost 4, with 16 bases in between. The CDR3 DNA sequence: TGTGCCACCAGACCACAGACTAGCACTGAAGCTTTCTTT. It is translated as CATRPQTSTEAFF.

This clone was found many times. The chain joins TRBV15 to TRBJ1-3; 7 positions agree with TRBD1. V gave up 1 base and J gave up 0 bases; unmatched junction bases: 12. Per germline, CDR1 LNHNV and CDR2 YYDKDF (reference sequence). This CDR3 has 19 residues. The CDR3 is CATSRGSGDRRSSGNTIYF. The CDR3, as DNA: TGTGCCACCAGCAGAGGCAGCGGGGACAGAAGAAGCTCTGGAAACACCATATATTTT. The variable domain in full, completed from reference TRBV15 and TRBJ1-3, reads DAMVIQNPRYQVTQFGKPVTLSCSQTLNHNVMYWYQQKSSQAPKLLFHYYDKDFNNEADTPDNFQSRRPNTSFCFLDIRSPGLGDTAMYLCATSRGSGDRRSSGNTIYFGEGSWLTVV.

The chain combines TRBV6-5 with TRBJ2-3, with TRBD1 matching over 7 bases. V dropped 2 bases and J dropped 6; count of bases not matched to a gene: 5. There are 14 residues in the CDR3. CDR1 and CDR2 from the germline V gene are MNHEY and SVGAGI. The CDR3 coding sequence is TGTGCCAGCAGTTACGGTGGGACAGCCGATACGCAGTATTTT. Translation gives CASSYGGTADTQYF.

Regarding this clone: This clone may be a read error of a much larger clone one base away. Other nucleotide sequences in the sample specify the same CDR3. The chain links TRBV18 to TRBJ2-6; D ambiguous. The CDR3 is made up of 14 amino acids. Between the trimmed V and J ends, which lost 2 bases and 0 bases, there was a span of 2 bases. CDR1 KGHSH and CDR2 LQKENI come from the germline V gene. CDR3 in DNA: TGTGCCAGCTCACCAAGCTCTGGGGCCAACGTCCTGACTTTC. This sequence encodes CASSPSSGANVLTF.

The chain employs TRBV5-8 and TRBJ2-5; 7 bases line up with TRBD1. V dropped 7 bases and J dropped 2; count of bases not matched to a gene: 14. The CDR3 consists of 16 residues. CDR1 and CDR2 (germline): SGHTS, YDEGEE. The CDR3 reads CASWAEPGQPQETQYF. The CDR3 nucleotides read TGTGCCAGCTGGGCCGAACCGGGACAGCCTCAAGAGACCCAGTACTTC.

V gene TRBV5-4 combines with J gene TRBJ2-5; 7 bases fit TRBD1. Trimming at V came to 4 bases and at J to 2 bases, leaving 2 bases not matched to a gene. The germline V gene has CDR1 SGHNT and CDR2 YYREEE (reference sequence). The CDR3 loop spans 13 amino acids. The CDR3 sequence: CASSKTGQETQYF. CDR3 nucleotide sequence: TGTGCCAGCAGCAAGACAGGGCAAGAGACCCAGTACTTC.

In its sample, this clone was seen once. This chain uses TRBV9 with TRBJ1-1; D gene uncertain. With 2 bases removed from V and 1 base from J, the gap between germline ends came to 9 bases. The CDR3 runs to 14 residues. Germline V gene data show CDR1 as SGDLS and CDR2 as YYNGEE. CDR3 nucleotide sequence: TGTGCCAGCAGCGTCGCCGAAAGGAACACTGAAGCTTTCTTT. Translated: CASSVAERNTEAFF. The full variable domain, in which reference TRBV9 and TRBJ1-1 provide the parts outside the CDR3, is DSGVTQTPKHLITATGQRVTLRCSPRSGDLSVYWYQQSLDQGLQFLIQYYNGEERAKGNILERFSAQQFPDLHSELNLSSLELGDSALYFCASSVAERNTEAFFGQGTRLTVV.

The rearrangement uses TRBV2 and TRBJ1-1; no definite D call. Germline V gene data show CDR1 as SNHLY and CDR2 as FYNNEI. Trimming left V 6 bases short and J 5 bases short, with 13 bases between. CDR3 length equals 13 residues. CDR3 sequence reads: CASRTFTVTEAFF. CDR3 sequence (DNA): TGTGCCAGCAGGACATTTACAGTGACTGAAGCTTTCTTT. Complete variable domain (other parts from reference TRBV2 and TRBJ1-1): EPEVTQTPSHQVTQMGQEVILRCVPISNHLYFYWYRQILGQKVEFLVSFYNNEISEKSEIFDDQFSVERPDGSNFTLKIRSTKLEDSAMYFCASRTFTVTEAFFGQGTRLTVV.

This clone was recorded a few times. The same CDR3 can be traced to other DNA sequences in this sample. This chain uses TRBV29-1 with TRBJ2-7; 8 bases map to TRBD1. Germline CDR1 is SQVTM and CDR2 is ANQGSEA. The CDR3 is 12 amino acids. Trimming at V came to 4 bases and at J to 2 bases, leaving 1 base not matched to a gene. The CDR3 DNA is TGCAGCGTTGGACAGGGGACCTACGAGCAGTACTTC. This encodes CSVGQGTYEQYF.

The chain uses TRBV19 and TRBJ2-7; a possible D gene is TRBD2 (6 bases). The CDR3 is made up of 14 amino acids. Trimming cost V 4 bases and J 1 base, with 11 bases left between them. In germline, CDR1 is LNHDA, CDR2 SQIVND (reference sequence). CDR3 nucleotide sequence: TGTGCCAGTAGTAGCCGCGGGACTTCCTACGAGCAGTACTTC. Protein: CASSSRGTSYEQYF.

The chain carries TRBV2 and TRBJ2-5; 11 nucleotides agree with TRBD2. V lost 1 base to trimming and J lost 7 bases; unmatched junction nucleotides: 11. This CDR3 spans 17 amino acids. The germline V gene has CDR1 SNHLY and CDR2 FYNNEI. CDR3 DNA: TGTGCCAGCAGTGAAGGGCTAGCGGGAGGTCACTGGTGGACCCAGTACTTC. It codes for CASSEGLAGGHWWTQYF.

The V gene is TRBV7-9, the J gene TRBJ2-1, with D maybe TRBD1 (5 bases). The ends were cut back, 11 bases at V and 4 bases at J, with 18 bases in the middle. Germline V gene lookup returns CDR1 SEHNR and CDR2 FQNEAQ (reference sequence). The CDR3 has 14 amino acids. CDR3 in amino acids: CAGSTRQPYNEQFF. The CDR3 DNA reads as TGTGCCGGAAGTACTCGACAGCCATACAATGAGCAGTTCTTC. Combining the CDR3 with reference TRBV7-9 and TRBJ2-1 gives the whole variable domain DTGVSQNPRHKITKRGQNVTFRCDPISEHNRLYWYRQTLGQGPEFLTYFQNEAQLEKSRLLSDRFSAERPKGSFSTLEIQRTEQGDSAMYLCAGSTRQPYNEQFFGPGTRLTVL.